Reported below is one T cell receptor (beta chain). This entry belongs to a study of metastatic and nonmetastatic thyroid tumors. Using MiXCR, TCRdb reanalyzed the PCR reads. The sample has approximately 84,000 clones; under 15% are singletons. V was pared by 4 bases and J by 0 bases, with 8 bases of the junction left unmatched. The CDR3 sequence is 17 residues long. Germline loops: CDR1 DFQATT, CDR2 SNEGSKA (reference sequence). Ahead of thyroid surgery, no patient had received treatment of any kind. Sequencing was done on a sample of blood. This sequence was found in a female donor with papillary thyroid cancer or a benign thyroid nodule (not recorded which). Some clones in this sample may be carry-over from other donors' samples. The chain is built from TRBV20-1 and TRBJ2-4; 11 bases map to TRBD1. In nucleotides, the CDR3 is TGCAGTGCTATTGGACAGGGGGCTTTCCTAGCCAAAAACATTCAGTACTTC. Its protein product is CSAIGQGAFLAKNIQYF.